The 17 T cell receptor beta chains below all came from one sample that was sequenced in a study of OX40 agonist ivuxolimab in advanced cancers. This table comes from immunoSEQ multiplex PCR, and its TCRdb copy is limited to in-frame clones, with some not included. In the table there are tens of thousands of clones, less than 90% of which are singletons. This specimen consisted of CD4+ or CD8+ T cells sorted from blood, obtained in a trial of the OX40 agonist ivuxolimab. The origin of the receptors is an adult with an advanced solid tumor such as melanoma, head and neck, liver or kidney cancer.

The CDR3 DNA sequence: TGTGCCAGCAGCCGGACAGGGACCTTAAACTATGGCTACACCTTC. Translated, it gives CASSRTGTLNYGYTF. This chain uses TRBV7-9 with TRBJ1-2, with 8 bases aligning to TRBD1. This CDR3 is built from 15 residues. The V gene end was trimmed by 5 bases and the J gene end by 2 bases; junction bases not matched to a gene: 7. Germline V gene sequence: CDR1 SEHNR, CDR2 FQNEAQ (reference sequence).

The J gene is TRBJ2-1, the V gene TRBV7-9; D not certain. This CDR3 contains 14 residues. Trimming pared 6 bases from V and 0 bases from J, leaving 9 bases between. The V gene's germline CDR1 is SEHNR and CDR2 FQNEAQ (reference sequence). This CDR3 reads CASRFVGSYNEQFF. DNA for the CDR3: TGTGCCAGCAGGTTCGTTGGCTCCTACAATGAGCAGTTCTTC.

The rearrangement links TRBV21-1 to TRBJ2-2. TRBV21-1 is noted as a pseudogene. The CDR3 totals 15 residues. The CDR3 nucleotides read TGTGCCAGCAGCAAACGGCCCCATCGCACCGGGGAGCTGTTTTTT. This gives the protein CASSKRPHRTGELFF.

The chain recombines TRBV19 with TRBJ2-2; TRBD2 matches 9 bases. Looked up from germline, CDR1 is LNHDA and CDR2 is SQIVND (reference sequence). The trim removed 3 bases at V and 6 bases at J, leaving 17 bases unmatched. The CDR3 consists of 19 residues. Written as DNA, the CDR3 is TGTGCCAGTAGTATGGGGGTAGCGGGAGCGATTACGGCCGCCGGGGAGCTGTTTTTT. Protein: CASSMGVAGAITAAGELFF.

V gene TRBV18 combines with J gene TRBJ1-3; perhaps TRBD1 as D (5 bases). With 0 bases removed from V and 5 bases from J, the gap between germline ends came to 14 bases. The CDR3 extends over 16 amino acids. CDR1 is KGHSH, CDR2 LQKENI, per germline. The CDR3 bases are TGTGCCAGCTCACCACCGAATAAGGGGCAAAGAAACACCATATATTTT. Translated: CASSPPNKGQRNTIYF.

The rearrangement joins TRBV5-6 to TRBJ2-5, with 13 positions matching TRBD2. With V trimmed by 2 bases and J by 5 bases, 3 bases remained unmatched. This CDR3 is built from 15 residues. Germline-derived CDR1 and CDR2 are SGHDT and YYEEEE. The CDR3 DNA is TGTGCCAGCAGCTTTACTAGCGGGGGGGTGGAGACCCAGTACTTC. Amino acid sequence: CASSFTSGGVETQYF.

The chain couples TRBV11-2 to TRBJ2-4; D may match TRBD1 or TRBD2 (6 bases each). V lost 5 bases and J 3 bases, leaving 20 bases between the germline ends. CDR3 length: 17 residues. Germline CDR1 reads SGHAT; CDR2 reads FQNNGV. Here the CDR3 DNA reads TGTGCCAGCAGCCCAATAAGGGGGGCGTTAGGCAAAAACATTCAGTACTTC. Protein: CASSPIRGALGKNIQYF.

The V and J genes are TRBV11-2 and TRBJ1-3, with TRBD1 matching over 9 bases. Looked up from germline, CDR1 is SGHAT and CDR2 is FQNNGV. V lost 5 bases and J lost 4; bases outside the gene matches: 9. The CDR3 consists of 16 residues. In DNA form, the CDR3 reads TGTGCCAGCAGCGCCAATACAGGGGGCCTGGGAAACACCATATATTTT. Protein sequence: CASSANTGGLGNTIYF.

The chain couples TRBV7-9 to TRBJ1-4; TRBD1 matches at 7 bases. CDR3 length: 14 amino acids. Germline lookup yields CDR1 SEHNR and CDR2 FQNEAQ (reference sequence). Trimming took 3 bases from V and 5 from J; bases not matched to a gene: 3. The CDR3 bases are TGTGCCAGCAGCTTGGGACAGCAGAATGAAAAACTGTTTTTT. As protein: CASSLGQQNEKLFF.

The chain links TRBV25-1 to TRBJ2-4; D is unclear. Looked up from germline, CDR1 is MGHDK and CDR2 is SYGVNS. This CDR3 has 15 amino acids. V was shortened by 2 bases and J by 0 bases, with 8 bases between the two germline ends. The CDR3 loop is CASSEGQLAKNIQYF. The CDR3 DNA sequence: TGTGCCAGCAGTGAAGGTCAGCTAGCCAAAAACATTCAGTACTTC. The full variable domain, completed using reference TRBV25-1 and TRBJ2-4, is EADIYQTPRYLVIGTGKKITLECSQTMGHDKMYWYQQDPGMELHLIHYSYGVNSTEKGDLSSESTVSRIRTEHFPLTLESARPSHTSQYLCASSEGQLAKNIQYFGAGTRLSVL.

This chain uses TRBV5-1 with TRBJ1-1, with D tentatively TRBD1 (6 bases). CDR3 length: 15 amino acids. V was trimmed by 4 bases and J by 7 bases, leaving 20 bases between them. CDR1 and CDR2 from the germline V gene are SGHRS and YFSETQ. DNA for the CDR3: TGCGCCAGCAGCCTCGGGGGGGCTGATGCACTTGAAGCTTTCTTT. This translates into CASSLGGADALEAFF.

The chain uses TRBV11-2 and TRBJ1-4; possible D gene TRBD1, 6 bases. This CDR3 spans 16 amino acids. Trimming removed 5 bases from V and 0 bases from J, with 13 bases in between. In germline, CDR1 is SGHAT, CDR2 FQNNGV. As DNA, the CDR3 is TGTGCCAGCAGCCCAAGACAGGTAGCAACTAATGAAAAACTGTTTTTT. Its translation is CASSPRQVATNEKLFF.

The chain joins TRBV5-6 to TRBJ2-3; the match to TRBD2 covers 9 bases. Germline CDR1 and CDR2: SGHDT and YYEEEE. The CDR3 loop spans 17 amino acids. V lost 2 bases, J lost 5 bases, and 12 bases stayed unmatched. Written as DNA, the CDR3 is TGTGCCAGCAGCTTCCTAGGGAGCGGGAGGCTTGTAGATACGCAGTATTTT. As protein: CASSFLGSGRLVDTQYF.

V gene TRBV2 combines with J gene TRBJ1-5; D gene unclear. The CDR3 covers 14 residues. V lost 6 bases, J lost 7 bases, and 16 bases lay in between. The germline gives CDR1 SNHLY, CDR2 FYNNEI. The CDR3 bases are TGTGCCAGCAGCGCCAGCTCGGGAGAACAGCCCCAGCATTTT. Amino acids: CASSASSGEQPQHF.

This clone was recorded once. The CDR3 DNA is TGCGCCAGCACCGTAGACTTGTCGGCCATTGGCTCCTATAATTCACCCCTCCACTTT. Its translation: CASTVDLSAIGSYNSPLHF. V is TRBV10-2 and J is TRBJ1-6; D not certain. V was clipped by 7 bases and J by 0 bases, with 22 bases between them. The CDR3 is made up of 19 amino acids. Germline values: CDR1 WSHSY, CDR2 SAAADI.

V gene TRBV5-6 combines with J gene TRBJ2-1; 10 nucleotides align to TRBD1. V was pared by 5 bases and J by 5 bases, with 7 bases of the junction left unmatched. Germline V gene lookup returns CDR1 SGHDT and CDR2 YYEEEE. The length of the CDR3 is 15 residues. CDR3 residues: CASRLSGTGDNEQFF. Written as DNA, the CDR3 is TGTGCCAGCAGACTTTCGGGGACAGGGGACAATGAGCAGTTCTTC.

This clone was found once. The rearrangement links TRBV6-1 to TRBJ1-2, with unresolved D. Trimming removed 1 base at V and 4 bases at J, with 7 bases between. The CDR3 is 13 residues long. Germline V gene sequence: CDR1 MNHNS, CDR2 SASEGT. The CDR3 here is CASSEGRAYGYTF. CDR3 nucleotides: TGTGCCAGCAGTGAAGGAAGGGCCTATGGCTACACCTTC.